The present T cell receptor (beta chain) was sequenced within a study of blood T cell repertoires in COVID-19. In the study overall: COVID-19 samples from acute and convalescent phases originated in the United States, Italy and Spain. PBMCs, B-cell-depleted T cells, or T cells provided the cDNA or gDNA that made up the material.

The CDR3 has 13 residues. In germline, CDR1 is SGHTA, CDR2 FQGNSA. Trimming cost V 5 bases and J 1 base, with 9 bases left between them. As handled by the study authors: Reference gene primers were amplified, and this amplification served to estimate nucleated cell counts. Some clones are missing from TCRdb's copy, which holds only in-frame ones; the method was immunoSEQ multiplex PCR. V and J calls plus clone size are reproduced from that table; the DNA served to infer D and trimming. This sample has around 180,000 clones; about 88% occur once, and the top ten carry roughly 26%. The receptor was derived from a man in his 60s with acute or convalescent COVID-19. Sequenced: peripheral blood. This chain joins TRBV7-2 and TRBJ2-7; D is unresolved. CDR3 protein: CASSLRDSYEQYV. As DNA, the CDR3 is TGTGCCAGCAGCCTCCGAGATTCCTACGAGCAGTACGTC.